These 9 T cell receptor beta chains originate from one sample sequenced in a study of blood T cell repertoires in COVID-19. The repertoire was sequenced with immunoSEQ multiplex PCR; TCRdb's copy has only in-frame clones and lacks some. The sample has about 33,000 clones; around nine tenths are singletons. What was sequenced was peripheral blood. The receptors here all came from a human donor in a cohort sampled during active COVID-19.

The chain carries TRBV7-2 and TRBJ2-5, with D tentatively TRBD2 (7 bases). Germline loops: CDR1 SGHTA, CDR2 FQGNSA. Trimming cost V 3 bases and J 0 bases, with 11 bases left between them. The CDR3 totals 15 residues. This chain's CDR3 is CASSLMGGHQETQYF. CDR3 nucleotides: TGTGCCAGCAGCTTGATGGGGGGGCACCAAGAGACCCAGTACTTC.

The count of this clone is one. The genes are TRBV5-1 and TRBJ1-1; D not resolved. V was trimmed by 0 bases and J by 6 bases, leaving 15 bases between them. Germline lookup yields CDR1 SGHRS and CDR2 YFSETQ. This CDR3 has 15 amino acids. DNA of the CDR3: TGCGCCAGCAGCTTGGCCCAGACACCAAACGCTGAAGCTTTCTTT. Translating it yields CASSLAQTPNAEAFF.

V usage is TRBV4-3 and J usage is TRBJ2-5; D not resolved. The CDR3 sequence is 13 residues long. Germline V gene data show CDR1 as LGHNA and CDR2 as YSLEER. Trimming stripped 2 bases from V and 2 bases from J, with 6 bases between. The CDR3 DNA is TGCGCCAGCAGCCAACTCCTGCAAGAGACCCAGTACTTC. Translation gives CASSQLLQETQYF.

The rearrangement links TRBV9 to TRBJ2-3; perhaps TRBD1 as D (6 bases). V was trimmed by 6 bases and J by 6 bases, leaving 14 bases between them. The V gene's germline CDR1 is SGDLS and CDR2 YYNGEE. The CDR3 contains 13 residues. The CDR3 region is CASNAGVGDTQYF. The CDR3 region has the DNA TGTGCCAGCAACGCAGGGGTGGGGGATACGCAGTATTTT.

This chain joins TRBV2 and TRBJ2-3; 11 bases are a match to TRBD2. Germline loops: CDR1 SNHLY, CDR2 FYNNEI. The CDR3 loop spans 15 amino acids. After removal of 2 bases from V and 8 bases from J, the junction contained 6 bases not matched to a gene. This CDR3 is CASSESGLAGFTQYF. Written as DNA, the CDR3 is TGTGCCAGCAGTGAATCTGGACTAGCGGGCTTTACGCAGTATTTT.

CDR3 region: CASSSPPLAGGEGDTQYF. CDR3 bases: TGTGCCAGCAGCTCGCCCCCGCTAGCGGGGGGTGAGGGAGATACGCAGTATTTT. The V and J genes are TRBV5-4 and TRBJ2-3, with TRBD2 matching 11 bases. V was pared by 3 bases and J by 5 bases, with 14 bases of the junction left unmatched. This CDR3 is built from 18 residues. Germline V gene sequence: CDR1 SGHNT, CDR2 YYREEE (reference sequence).

This clone has a handful of counts. This chain connects TRBV3-1 (or the pseudogene TRBV3-2) to TRBJ1-4; D is possibly TRBD1 (6 bases). This CDR3 is built from 14 residues. V was clipped by 8 bases and J by 8 bases, with 18 bases between them. Per the germline V gene, CDR1 is LGHDT and CDR2 is YNNKEL (reference sequence). The CDR3 DNA reads as TGTGCCAGCCAAGGGGCGGCCAGGGGCGAAAAACTGTTTTTT. It is translated as CASQGAARGEKLFF.

V and J are TRBV28 and TRBJ2-5; D not certain. V lost 3 bases, J lost 0 bases, and 8 bases lay in between. CDR3 length: 14 residues. Germline V gene sequence: CDR1 MDHEN, CDR2 SYDVKM. CDR3 region: CASSFLEYQETQYF. CDR3 bases: TGTGCCAGCAGTTTCTTGGAGTACCAAGAGACCCAGTACTTC.

This rearrangement joins TRBV6-4 to TRBJ2-1, with D hard to call. V lost 0 bases to trimming and J lost 10 bases, with 13 bases between them. This CDR3 has 14 residues. Germline V CDR1 and CDR2: MRHNA, SNTAGT. The CDR3 DNA reads TGTGCCAGCAGTGACTCGTCCGTGGCAATCGAGCAGTTCTTC. It yields the protein CASSDSSVAIEQFF.